What follows are 9 T cell receptor beta chains derived from one specimen sequenced in a study of cytomegalovirus exposure and HLA in healthy donors. 13 Jbeta primers and 60 Vbeta primers were used for the PCR. Some clones are missing from TCRdb's copy, which holds only in-frame ones; the method was immunoSEQ multiplex PCR. The sample yields 100,000 or so clones, 83% seen once. The sample consisted of PBMCs. These receptors were taken from a man aged 18 to 30 in good health and CMV-seronegative.

The rearrangement links TRBV29-1 to TRBJ2-5, with TRBD2 identical over 13 bases. The CDR3 is made up of 14 amino acids. J lost 5 bases, V lost 3 bases, and 3 bases had no gene match. Germline CDR1 and CDR2: SQVTM and ANQGSEA. The CDR3 coding sequence is TGCAGCGTTGACGGGACTAGCGGGGAGGAGACCCAGTACTTC. Its protein is CSVDGTSGEETQYF. Combining the CDR3 with reference TRBV29-1 and TRBJ2-5 gives the whole variable domain SAVISQKPSRDICQRGTSLTIQCQVDSQVTMMFWYRQQPGQSLTLIATANQGSEATYESGFVIDKFPISRPNLTFSTLTVSNMSPEDSSIYLCSVDGTSGEETQYFGPGTRLLVL.

The chain joins TRBV5-1 to TRBJ2-1; 9 bases line up with TRBD2. Germline V gives CDR1 SGHRS, CDR2 YFSETQ. J gave up 3 bases and V 0 bases, and 7 bases lay outside the gene matches. This CDR3 is 17 amino acids long. The CDR3 DNA is TGCGCCAGCAGCTTGGCGGCTCTAGCGGGAAACTACAATGAGCAGTTCTTC. It yields the protein CASSLAALAGNYNEQFF.

The chain carries TRBV4-1 and TRBJ1-1; D is possibly TRBD1 (5 bases). Germline-derived CDR1 and CDR2 are MGHRA and YSYEKL. Between the trimmed V and J ends, which lost 7 bases and 5 bases, there was a span of 14 bases. CDR3 size: 13 residues. CDR3 DNA sequence: TGCGCCAGCACCTTCGGGGGGGAAACTGAAGCTTTCTTT. It is translated as CASTFGGETEAFF.

V usage is TRBV29-1 and J usage is TRBJ2-5; 12 positions agree with TRBD1. V was pared by 7 bases and J by 4 bases, with 7 bases of the junction left unmatched. There are 14 residues in the CDR3. Germline values: CDR1 SQVTM, CDR2 ANQGSEA. CDR3 in amino acids: CSGGTGGVSETQYF. In nucleotides, the CDR3 is TGCAGCGGGGGGACAGGGGGCGTCTCAGAGACCCAGTACTTC.

This chain uses TRBV18 with TRBJ2-7; tentatively, D is TRBD2 (6 bases). V shed 6 bases and J shed 3 bases, with 24 bases lying between them. The CDR3 extends over 17 amino acids. Germline CDR1 and CDR2: KGHSH and LQKENI. Here the CDR3 reads CASSRRSGGRLGYEQYF. DNA for the CDR3: TGTGCCAGCTCCCGACGTAGTGGAGGGAGGTTAGGCTACGAGCAGTACTTC.

The V call is TRBV28, the J call TRBJ2-7; 11 nucleotides agree with TRBD2. CDR1 MDHEN and CDR2 SYDVKM come from the germline V gene. CDR3 size: 15 residues. Unmatched junction bases numbered 10, after V lost 5 bases and J lost 7 bases. In DNA form, the CDR3 reads TGTGCCAGCAGTCTTATAGCGGGAGGGTCGGGGGAGCAGTACTTC. It encodes CASSLIAGGSGEQYF.

The V and J genes are TRBV28 and TRBJ2-3, with D perhaps matching TRBD2 (6 bases). Trimming pared 6 bases from V and 0 bases from J, leaving 13 bases between. The CDR3 has 15 amino acids. CDR1 and CDR2 from the germline V gene are MDHEN and SYDVKM. The DNA for the CDR3 is TGTGCCAGCAGCGATGCGGGGCCTAGCACAGATACGCAGTATTTT. Amino acids: CASSDAGPSTDTQYF. The full variable domain, its missing parts supplied by reference TRBV28 and TRBJ2-3, is DVKVTQSSRYLVKRTGEKVFLECVQDMDHENMFWYRQDPGLGLRLIYFSYDVKMKEKGDIPEGYSVSREKKERFSLILESASTNQTSMYLCASSDAGPSTDTQYFGPGTRLTVL.

The chain carries TRBV6-5 and TRBJ2-7, with 10 bases lining up with TRBD1. V shed 5 bases and J 5 bases; nucleotides not matched to a gene: 6. CDR3 length: 14 amino acids. CDR1 is MNHEY, CDR2 SVGAGI, per germline. Written as DNA, the CDR3 is TGTGCCAGCAGTGAGAGACAGGGGGCCCACGAGCAGTACTTC. Encoded protein: CASSERQGAHEQYF.

V and J are TRBV27 and TRBJ2-4; D is undetermined. This CDR3 spans 14 amino acids. Germline V lookup: CDR1 MNHEY, CDR2 SMNVEV (reference sequence). The V end lost 6 bases, the J end lost 0 bases, and 9 bases lay between the germline ends. The CDR3 nucleotides are TGTGCCAGCAGCCCAGTCCTAGCCAAAAACATTCAGTACTTC. Its translation is CASSPVLAKNIQYF.